A selection of T cell receptor beta chains follows, all from one sample in a study of T cell responses to AZD1222 COVID-19 vaccine. Data came from immunoSEQ multiplex PCR; TCRdb stores just in-frame clones and leaves some out. This table has roughly 90,000 clones, roughly nine tenths appearing once. The sequencing used peripheral blood, collected 28 days after the second AZD1222 dose. The receptor source for this set is an adult who received the AZD1222 COVID-19 vaccine. Both conserved end residues are trimmed from each CDR3.

J: TRBJ1-3; V: TRBV10-3; CDR3: AISLYRGSGNTIY
J: TRBJ2-5; V: TRBV5-1; CDR3: ASSLGHGGGAQETQY
J: TRBJ2-2; V: TRBV3-1/TRBV3-2; CDR3: ASSRLANTGELF
J: TRBJ2-3; V: TRBV6-5; CDR3: ASSYSSGANTDTQY
J: TRBJ2-1; V: TRBV6-5; CDR3: ASSPGGAGEQF
J: TRBJ2-7; V: TRBV29-1; CDR3: SVVSERGTYEQY
J: TRBJ2-5; V: TRBV5-6; CDR3: ASSSPSQGLQETQY
J: TRBJ2-6; V: TRBV4-3; CDR3: ASSQQGGPDSYSGANVLT
J: TRBJ1-1; V: TRBV3-1/TRBV3-2; CDR3: ASSDPGWNTEAF
J: TRBJ1-1; V: TRBV18; CDR3: ASSPRPDEAF
J: TRBJ2-3; V: TRBV5-4; CDR3: ASSIRTASTDTQY
J: TRBJ2-5; V: TRBV2; CDR3: ASTDGSGGKETQY